This T cell receptor (beta chain) was captured by sequencing in a study of shared clonotypes between healthy human individuals. About the research overall: A few men and a couple of women, aged 18 to 49, were donors.

As concerns this clone: The antigen is unknown.

General study findings and limits: The authors expected sequencing depth to affect clonotype sharing among donors. Memory subsets generally showed lower estimated richness than naive subsets. It was the few donors that limited the genetic and exposure-history diversity represented.

Here immunoSEQ multiplex PCR was the method, and the copy in TCRdb shows in-frame clones only, minus some. The table records roughly 1 million clones, under 80% of them present only once. V lost 6 bases, J lost 0 bases, and 11 bases lay in between. Per germline, CDR1 SGHAT and CDR2 FQNNGV. The CDR3 contains 15 residues. The sequence came from a young man in good health. The specimen was memory CD4+ T cells sorted from blood. Subset: CD45RA-negative fraction. The chain is built from TRBV11-2 and TRBJ2-2, with TRBD2 as a possible D gene (5 bases). The CDR3 spells CASRRPGTNTGELFF. In DNA form, the CDR3 reads TGTGCCAGCAGACGCCCCGGGACGAACACCGGGGAGCTGTTTTTT.